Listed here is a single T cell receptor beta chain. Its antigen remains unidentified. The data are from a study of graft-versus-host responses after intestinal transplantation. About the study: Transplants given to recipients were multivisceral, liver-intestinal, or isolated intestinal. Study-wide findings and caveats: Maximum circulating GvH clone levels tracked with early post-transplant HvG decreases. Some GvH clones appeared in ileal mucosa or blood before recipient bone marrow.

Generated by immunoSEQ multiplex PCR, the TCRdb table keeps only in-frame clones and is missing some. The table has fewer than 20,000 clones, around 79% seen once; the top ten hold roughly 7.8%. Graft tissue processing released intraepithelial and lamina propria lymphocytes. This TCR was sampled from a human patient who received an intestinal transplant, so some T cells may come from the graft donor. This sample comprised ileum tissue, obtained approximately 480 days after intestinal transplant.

The CDR3 DNA reads as TGTGCCAGCAGTCCGGGTGGGATAGGGGCAGGGAACACTGAAGCTTTCTTT. This translates into CASSPGGIGAGNTEAFF. The rearrangement joins TRBV7-9 to TRBJ1-1, with D possibly being TRBD1 (5 bases). This CDR3 spans 17 amino acids. From germline, CDR1 is SEHNR and CDR2 FQNEAQ (reference sequence). V lost 6 bases and J 1 base, leaving 21 bases between the germline ends.